This TCR beta chain was recovered during a study of cytomegalovirus exposure and HLA in healthy donors. Notes on this clone: What it binds is not known.

The donors were members of the roughly 130-subject validation cohort (separate from the roughly 670-subject first cohort). General study findings and limits: It was reportedly the case that the classifier diagnosed cytomegalovirus status with high specificity and sensitivity. TCR clusters originating in the first cohort tended to co-occur in the 120 validation repertoires, according to a later analysis.

Germline loops: CDR1 SGHDT, CDR2 YYEEEE. With V trimmed by 4 bases and J by 2 bases, 11 bases remained unmatched. The CDR3 totals 16 residues. Clones were sequenced by immunoSEQ multiplex PCR, and TCRdb holds only the in-frame ones, with some missing. The sample lists 220,000 or so clones; 85% to 95% were seen once. The gene calls are TRBV5-6 and TRBJ2-7; 8 bases are shared with TRBD2. The sequenced material came from PBMCs. The TCR sequence derives from a woman in her late teens or twenties in good health and CMV-seronegative. The CDR3 spells CASSRRSGTLTYEQYF. For the CDR3, the DNA is TGTGCCAGCAGCCGTCGTAGCGGGACCCTTACCTACGAGCAGTACTTC.